This TCR beta chain emerged from a study of cytomegalovirus exposure and HLA in healthy donors. Across the whole study: An early release of data contained approximately 80 million unique TCRs, which came from HLA-typed donors.

V was shortened by 0 bases and J by 3 bases, with 5 bases between the two germline ends. This CDR3 comprises 13 residues. CDR1 is SGDLS, CDR2 YYNGEE, per germline. The PCR had 60 Vbeta and 13 Jbeta primers. The assay was immunoSEQ multiplex PCR, and TCRdb's table has in-frame clones only and misses some. This sample yields more than 95,000 clones, of which around 77% are seen a single time; 16% belongs to the top ten. This receptor was identified in a middle-aged man in good health and CMV-seropositive. The rearrangement uses TRBV9 and TRBJ2-3; no clear D gene. Sequencing was carried out using PBMCs. Here the CDR3 reads CASSVESTDTQYF. In DNA, the CDR3 is TGTGCCAGCAGCGTAGAATCTACAGATACGCAGTATTTT.